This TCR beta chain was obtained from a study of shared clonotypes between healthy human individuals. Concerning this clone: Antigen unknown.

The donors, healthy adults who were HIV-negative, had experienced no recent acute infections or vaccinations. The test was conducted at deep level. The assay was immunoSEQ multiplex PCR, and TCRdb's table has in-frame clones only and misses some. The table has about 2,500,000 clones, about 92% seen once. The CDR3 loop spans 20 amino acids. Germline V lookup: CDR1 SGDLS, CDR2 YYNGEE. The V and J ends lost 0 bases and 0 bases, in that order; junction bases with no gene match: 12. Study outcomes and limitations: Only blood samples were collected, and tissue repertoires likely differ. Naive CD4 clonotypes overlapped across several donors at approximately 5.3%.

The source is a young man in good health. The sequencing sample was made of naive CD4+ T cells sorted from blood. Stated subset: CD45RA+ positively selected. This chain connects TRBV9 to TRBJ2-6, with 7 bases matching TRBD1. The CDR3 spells CASSVGRGSINYSGANVLTF. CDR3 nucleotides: TGTGCCAGCAGCGTAGGCAGGGGGAGTATCAATTACTCTGGGGCCAACGTCCTGACTTTC.